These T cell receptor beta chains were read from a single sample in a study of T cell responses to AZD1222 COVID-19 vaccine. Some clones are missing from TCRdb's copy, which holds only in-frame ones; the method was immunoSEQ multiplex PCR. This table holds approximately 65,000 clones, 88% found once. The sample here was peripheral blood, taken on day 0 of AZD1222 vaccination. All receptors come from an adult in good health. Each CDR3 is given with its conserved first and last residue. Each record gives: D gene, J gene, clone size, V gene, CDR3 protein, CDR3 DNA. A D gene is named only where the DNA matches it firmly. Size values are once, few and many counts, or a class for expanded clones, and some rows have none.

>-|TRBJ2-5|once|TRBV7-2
CASSFLTKETQYF
TGTGCCAGCAGCTTTCTGACAAAAGAGACCCAGTACTTC
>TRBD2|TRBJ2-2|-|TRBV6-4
CASSVSGSTGELFF
TGTGCCAGCAGCGTAAGCGGGAGCACCGGGGAGCTGTTTTTT
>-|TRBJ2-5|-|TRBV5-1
CASSFTGETQYF
TGCGCCAGCAGCTTTACCGGTGAGACCCAGTACTTC
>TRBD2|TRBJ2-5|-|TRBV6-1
CASSAAAGEREWQTQYF
TGTGCCAGCAGTGCAGCCGCCGGAGAGCGGGAGTGGCAGACCCAGTACTTC
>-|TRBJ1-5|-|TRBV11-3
CASNIKGGPAQPQHF
TGTGCCAGCAATATAAAGGGGGGCCCCGCCCAGCCCCAGCATTTT
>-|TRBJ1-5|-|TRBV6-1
CASSDPSGSNQPQHF
TGTGCCAGCAGTGATCCCTCAGGGTCCAATCAGCCCCAGCATTTT
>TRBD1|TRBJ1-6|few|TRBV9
CASSGTGTEICF
TGTGCCAGCAGCGGGACCGGGACAGAGATCTGCTTT
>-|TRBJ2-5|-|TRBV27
CASTSRIIPGPLQETQYF
TGTGCCAGCACCTCAAGAATCATACCGGGACCCCTGCAAGAGACCCAGTACTTC
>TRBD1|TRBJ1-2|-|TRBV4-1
CASSPWDRGSGGYGYTF
TGCGCCAGCAGCCCCTGGGACAGGGGGAGTGGGGGCTATGGCTACACCTTC
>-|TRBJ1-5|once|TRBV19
CASRQAYQPQHF
TGTGCCAGTAGACAGGCCTATCAGCCCCAGCATTTT
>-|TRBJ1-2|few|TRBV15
CATSRLLGTNYGYTF
TGTGCCACCAGCAGATTACTGGGGACTAACTATGGCTACACCTTC
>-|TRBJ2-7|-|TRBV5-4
CASSDLLGSYEQYF
TGTGCCAGCAGCGACCTTCTAGGTTCCTACGAGCAGTACTTC
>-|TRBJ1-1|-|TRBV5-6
CASSAASPGRDTEAFF
TGTGCCAGCAGCGCTGCGTCACCGGGACGGGACACTGAAGCTTTCTTT
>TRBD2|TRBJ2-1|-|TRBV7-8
CASSSRSTLAGVSYGEQFF
TGTGCCAGCAGCTCCCGAAGCACACTAGCGGGCGTATCCTACGGTGAGCAGTTCTTC
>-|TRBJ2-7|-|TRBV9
CASSAGGDSSYEQYF
TGTGCCAGCAGCGCGGGGGGGGACAGTTCCTACGAGCAGTACTTC
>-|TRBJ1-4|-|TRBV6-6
CASSYGQAGGNEKLFF
TGTGCCAGCAGTTACGGGCAGGCGGGGGGAAATGAAAAACTGTTTTTT
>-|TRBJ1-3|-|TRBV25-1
CASSESGRGNTIYF
TGTGCCAGCAGTGAATCAGGGCGCGGAAACACCATATATTTT
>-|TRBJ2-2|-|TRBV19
CASIQDGTNTGELFF
TGTGCCAGTATCCAGGACGGGACAAACACCGGGGAGCTGTTTTTT
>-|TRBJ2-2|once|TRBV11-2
CASSLIARNTGELFF
TGTGCCAGCAGCTTAATAGCTAGAAACACCGGGGAGCTGTTTTTT